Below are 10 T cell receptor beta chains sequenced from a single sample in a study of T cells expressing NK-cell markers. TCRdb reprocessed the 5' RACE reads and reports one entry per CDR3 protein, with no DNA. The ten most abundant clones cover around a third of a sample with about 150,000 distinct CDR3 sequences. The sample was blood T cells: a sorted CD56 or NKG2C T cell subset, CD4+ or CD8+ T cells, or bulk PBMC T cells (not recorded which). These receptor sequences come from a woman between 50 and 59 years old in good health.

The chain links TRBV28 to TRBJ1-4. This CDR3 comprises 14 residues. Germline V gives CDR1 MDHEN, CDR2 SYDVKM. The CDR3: CASSRPYFNEKLFF.

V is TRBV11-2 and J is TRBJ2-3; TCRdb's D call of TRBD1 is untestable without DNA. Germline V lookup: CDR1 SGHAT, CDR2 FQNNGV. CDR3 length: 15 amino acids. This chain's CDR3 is CASSPPRPRADTQYF.

CDR3 protein: CASSPRWFSNTGELFF. This rearrangement joins TRBV4-1 to TRBJ2-2. Germline V gene lookup returns CDR1 MGHRA and CDR2 YSYEKL. The CDR3 is 16 residues long.

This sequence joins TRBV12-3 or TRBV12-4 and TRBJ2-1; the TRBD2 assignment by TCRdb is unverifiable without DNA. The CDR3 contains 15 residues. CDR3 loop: CASTLPGLAGVEQFF.

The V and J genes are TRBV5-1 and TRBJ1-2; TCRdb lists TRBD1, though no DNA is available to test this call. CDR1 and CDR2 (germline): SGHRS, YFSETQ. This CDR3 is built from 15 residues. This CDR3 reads CASSAHRQGNYGYTF. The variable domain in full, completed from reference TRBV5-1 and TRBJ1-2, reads KAGVTQTPRYLIKTRGQQVTLSCSPISGHRSVSWYQQTPGQGLQFLFEYFSETQRNKGNFPGRFSGRQFSNSRSEMNVSTLELGDSALYLCASSAHRQGNYGYTFGSGTRLTVV.

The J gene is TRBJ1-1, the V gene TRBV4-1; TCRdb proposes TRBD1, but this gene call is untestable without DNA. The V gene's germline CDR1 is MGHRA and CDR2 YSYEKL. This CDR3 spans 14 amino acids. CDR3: CASRGTGGGTEAFF.

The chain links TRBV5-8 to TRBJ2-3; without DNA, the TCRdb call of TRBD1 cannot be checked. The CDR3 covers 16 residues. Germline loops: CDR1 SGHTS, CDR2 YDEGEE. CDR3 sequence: CASSLGSQGIADTQYF.

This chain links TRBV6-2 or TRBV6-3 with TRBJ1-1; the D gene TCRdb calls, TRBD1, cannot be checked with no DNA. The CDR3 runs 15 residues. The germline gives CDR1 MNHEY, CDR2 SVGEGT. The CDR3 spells CASSSPTGRYTEAFF.

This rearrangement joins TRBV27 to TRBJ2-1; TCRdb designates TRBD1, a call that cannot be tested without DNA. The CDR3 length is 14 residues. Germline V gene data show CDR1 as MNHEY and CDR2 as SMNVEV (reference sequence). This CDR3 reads CASGGAGEVYGQFF.

CDR3 residues: CSARVPWDTEAFF. V and J are TRBV20-1 and TRBJ1-1. There are 13 residues in the CDR3. The germline V gene has CDR1 DFQATT and CDR2 SNEGSKA (reference sequence).